The rows below give T cell receptor beta chains drawn from one sample of a study of Tregs in tolerant kidney transplant recipients. Data came from immunoSEQ multiplex PCR; TCRdb stores just in-frame clones and leaves some out. The table shows about 110,000 clones, with nearly 90% occurring only once. The sample here was CD4+ T cells from blood, taken before the transplant. The receptors were gathered from a human donor who received a combined kidney and bone marrow transplant. Both conserved end residues are part of each CDR3. A D gene is named only where the DNA matches it firmly. Clone size is not always given. Where it is, it says once, few, many or a class for expanded clones.

CDR3 DNA: TGTGCCAGCAGCTTGGAACTCAGGGGGCGACGGGAGACCCAGTACTTC; CDR3 protein: CASSLELRGRRETQYF; clone size: -; V gene: TRBV5-5; J gene: TRBJ2-5; D gene: TRBD1
CDR3 DNA: TGTGCCAGCAGTTCCCTAGCGGGAACAGATACGCAGTATTTT; CDR3 protein: CASSSLAGTDTQYF; clone size: once; V gene: TRBV6-5; J gene: TRBJ2-3; D gene: TRBD2
CDR3 DNA: TGCGCCAGCAGCTTGTATGGGACAGGGCTTGGGCAGCCCCAGCATTTT; CDR3 protein: CASSLYGTGLGQPQHF; clone size: -; V gene: TRBV5-1; J gene: TRBJ1-5; D gene: TRBD1
CDR3 DNA: TGTGCCAGCAGTGGCGGATTCGGAGCGGGCCACTACGAGCAGTACTTC; CDR3 protein: CASSGGFGAGHYEQYF; clone size: -; V gene: TRBV2; J gene: TRBJ2-7; D gene: -
CDR3 DNA: TGTGCCAGTAGTAGAAACAGGGGTGCTGAAGCTTTCTTT; CDR3 protein: CASSRNRGAEAFF; clone size: few; V gene: TRBV19; J gene: TRBJ1-1; D gene: TRBD1
CDR3 DNA: TGTGCCACCAGCAGAGGCGGGGCTGGAAACACCATATATTTT; CDR3 protein: CATSRGGAGNTIYF; clone size: -; V gene: TRBV15; J gene: TRBJ1-3; D gene: -
CDR3 DNA: TGCAGTGCTGTAGAAGAGACCCAGTACTTC; CDR3 protein: CSAVEETQYF; clone size: -; V gene: TRBV20-1; J gene: TRBJ2-5; D gene: -
CDR3 DNA: TGTGCCAGCAGTCGGACAGACGTCACCGGGGAGCTGTTTTTT; CDR3 protein: CASSRTDVTGELFF; clone size: -; V gene: TRBV28; J gene: TRBJ2-2; D gene: -
CDR3 DNA: TGTGCCATATACCAGGGCGTGAACTATGGCTACACCTTC; CDR3 protein: CAIYQGVNYGYTF; clone size: -; V gene: TRBV28; J gene: TRBJ1-2; D gene: -
CDR3 DNA: TGTGCCAGCAGCTTCGGAGGGAAAATCCCTCGGCCCCAGCATTTT; CDR3 protein: CASSFGGKIPRPQHF; clone size: -; V gene: TRBV5-4; J gene: TRBJ1-5; D gene: -
CDR3 DNA: TGCGCCAGCAGGCAGGGAAAGGGTGAAGCTTTCTTT; CDR3 protein: CASRQGKGEAFF; clone size: -; V gene: TRBV4-1; J gene: TRBJ1-1; D gene: -
CDR3 DNA: TGTGCCAGCATGCGGAGCGAGAGTGAAAAACTGTTTTTT; CDR3 protein: CASMRSESEKLFF; clone size: -; V gene: TRBV6-1; J gene: TRBJ1-4; D gene: -
CDR3 DNA: TGTGCCAGCAGCTTAGCGAAGGGGTGGGAGCAGTACTTC; CDR3 protein: CASSLAKGWEQYF; clone size: -; V gene: TRBV7-8; J gene: TRBJ2-7; D gene: -
CDR3 DNA: TGTGCCAGCAGCACAAGAACAGGGGGCCCTCCGATAATGAACACTGAAGCTTTCTTT; CDR3 protein: CASSTRTGGPPIMNTEAFF; clone size: once; V gene: TRBV12-1; J gene: TRBJ1-1; D gene: -
CDR3 DNA: TGTGCCAGCAGCTCAGAGGTGACCCAGCAGTACTTC; CDR3 protein: CASSSEVTQQYF; clone size: -; V gene: TRBV7-8; J gene: TRBJ2-7; D gene: -